This T cell receptor (beta chain) emerged from a study of T cells in Graves' hyperthyroidism and ophthalmopathy. Study at large: Blood from the periphery was taken at initial diagnosis, before any treatment. Broader study findings: The model forecast ophthalmopathy, anticipating it by a median around 6.5 months before onset.

This clonotype was recorded a few times. Its antigen is not known. Trimming at V came to 4 bases and at J to 2 bases, leaving 6 bases not matched to a gene. The CDR3 contains 15 residues. Germline-derived CDR1 and CDR2 are SGHKS and YYEKEE (reference sequence). Patients with uncontrolled infections, other autoimmune diseases, pregnancy or lactation were excluded. TCR beta CDR3 region amplification was performed from RNA transcripts. HTBI primers were the set used in a first-round RT-PCR of the TCR CDR3. MiXCR, applied by TCRdb to the multiplex PCR reads, yields one record per CDR3 protein. This table holds approximately 300,000 distinct CDR3 sequences, roughly a fifth found once.

Specimen: blood. V usage is TRBV5-5 and J usage is TRBJ1-5, with 7 bases matching TRBD1. This sequence originates from a man aged 50 or older with Graves' ophthalmopathy. Here the CDR3 reads CASSARQGGNQPQHF. The DNA for the CDR3 is TGTGCCAGCAGCGCCCGACAGGGCGGCAATCAGCCCCAGCATTTT.